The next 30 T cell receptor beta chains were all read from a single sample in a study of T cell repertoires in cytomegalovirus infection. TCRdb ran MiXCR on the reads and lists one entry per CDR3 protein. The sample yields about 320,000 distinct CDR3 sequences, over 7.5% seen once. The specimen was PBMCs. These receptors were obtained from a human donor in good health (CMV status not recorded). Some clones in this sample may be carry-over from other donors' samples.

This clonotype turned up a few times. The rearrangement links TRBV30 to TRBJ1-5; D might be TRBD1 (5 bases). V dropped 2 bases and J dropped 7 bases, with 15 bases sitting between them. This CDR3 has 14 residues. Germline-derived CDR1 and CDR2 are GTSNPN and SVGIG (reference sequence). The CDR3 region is CAWSLSLSGQPQHF. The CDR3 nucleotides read TGTGCCTGGAGTCTCAGTCTCTCAGGGCAGCCCCAGCATTTT.

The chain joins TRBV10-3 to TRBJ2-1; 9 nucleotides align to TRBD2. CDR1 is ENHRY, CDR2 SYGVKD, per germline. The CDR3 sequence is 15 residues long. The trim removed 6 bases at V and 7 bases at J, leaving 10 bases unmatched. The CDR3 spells CAISGSGSKDNEQFF. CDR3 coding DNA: TGTGCCATCAGCGGTAGCGGGAGCAAGGATAATGAGCAGTTCTTC.

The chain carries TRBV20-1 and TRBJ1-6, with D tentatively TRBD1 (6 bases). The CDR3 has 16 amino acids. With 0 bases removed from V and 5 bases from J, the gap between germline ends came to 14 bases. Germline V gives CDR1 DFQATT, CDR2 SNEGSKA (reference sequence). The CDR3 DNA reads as TGCAGTGCTAGAGAGGGGGGGCGCGGGGATAATTCACCCCTCCACTTT. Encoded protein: CSAREGGRGDNSPLHF.

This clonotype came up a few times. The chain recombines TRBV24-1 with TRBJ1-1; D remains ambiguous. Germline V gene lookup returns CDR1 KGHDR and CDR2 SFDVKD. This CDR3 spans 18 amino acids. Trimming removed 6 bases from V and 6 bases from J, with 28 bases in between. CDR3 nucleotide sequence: TGTGCCACCAGTTCCTCGATCGGGGTTGGGGATGGCAGGCCTGAAGCTTTCTTT. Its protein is CATSSSIGVGDGRPEAFF.

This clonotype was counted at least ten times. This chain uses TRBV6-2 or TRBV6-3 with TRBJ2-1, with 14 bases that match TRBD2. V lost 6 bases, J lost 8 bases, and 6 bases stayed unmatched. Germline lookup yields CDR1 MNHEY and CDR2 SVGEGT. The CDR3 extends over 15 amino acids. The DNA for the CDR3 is TGTGCCAGCAGACTGGGACTAGCGGGAGAGGATGAGCAGTTCTTC. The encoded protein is CASRLGLAGEDEQFF.

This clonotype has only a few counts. The CDR3 DNA reads as TGTGCCAGCAGTTACCGGCCTAGCGGGGGGACCTCCCGAGAGACCCAGTACTTC. It is translated as CASSYRPSGGTSRETQYF. This chain uses TRBV6-5 with TRBJ2-5, with TRBD2 matching 11 bases. Germline-derived CDR1 and CDR2 are MNHEY and SVGAGI. The CDR3 sequence is 18 residues long. V shed 2 bases, J shed 4 bases, and the junction held 12 bases outside the gene matches.

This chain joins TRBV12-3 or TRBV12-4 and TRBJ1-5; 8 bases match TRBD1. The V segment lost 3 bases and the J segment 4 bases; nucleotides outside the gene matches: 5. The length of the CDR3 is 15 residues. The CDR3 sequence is CASSFRQGPNQPQHF. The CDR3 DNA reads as TGTGCCAGCAGTTTTCGACAGGGGCCAAATCAGCCCCAGCATTTT.

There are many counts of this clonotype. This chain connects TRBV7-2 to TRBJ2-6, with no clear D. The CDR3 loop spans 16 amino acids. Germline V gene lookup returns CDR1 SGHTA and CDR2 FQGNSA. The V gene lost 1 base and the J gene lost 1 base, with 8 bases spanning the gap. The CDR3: CASSLGVASGANVLTF. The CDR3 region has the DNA TGTGCCAGCAGCTTAGGTGTGGCTTCTGGGGCCAACGTCCTGACTTTC.

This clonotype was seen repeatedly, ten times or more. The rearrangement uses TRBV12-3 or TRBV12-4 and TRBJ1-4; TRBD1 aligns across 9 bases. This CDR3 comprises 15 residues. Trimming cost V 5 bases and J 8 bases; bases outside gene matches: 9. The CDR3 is CASSVSGTGWEKLFF. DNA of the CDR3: TGTGCCAGCAGTGTTTCCGGGACAGGGTGGGAAAAACTGTTTTTT.

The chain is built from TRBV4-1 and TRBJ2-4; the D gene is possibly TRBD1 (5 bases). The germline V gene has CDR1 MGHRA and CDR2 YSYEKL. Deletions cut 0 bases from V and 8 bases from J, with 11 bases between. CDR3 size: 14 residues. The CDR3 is CASSQDRQGYIQYF. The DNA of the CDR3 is TGCGCCAGCAGCCAAGATAGGCAGGGATACATTCAGTACTTC.

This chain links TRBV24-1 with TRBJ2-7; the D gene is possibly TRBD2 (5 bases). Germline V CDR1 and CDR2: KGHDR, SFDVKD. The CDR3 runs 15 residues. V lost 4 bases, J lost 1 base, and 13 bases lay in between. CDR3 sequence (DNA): TGTGCCACCAGTGAAGCCGGGGTAGGGTCCTACGAGCAGTACTTC. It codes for CATSEAGVGSYEQYF.

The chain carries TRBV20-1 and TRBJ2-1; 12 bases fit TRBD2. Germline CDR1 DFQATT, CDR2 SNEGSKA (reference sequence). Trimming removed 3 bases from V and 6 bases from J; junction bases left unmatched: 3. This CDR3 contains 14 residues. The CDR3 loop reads CSASTSGGSNEQFF. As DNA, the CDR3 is TGCAGTGCTAGTACTAGCGGGGGGTCCAATGAGCAGTTCTTC.

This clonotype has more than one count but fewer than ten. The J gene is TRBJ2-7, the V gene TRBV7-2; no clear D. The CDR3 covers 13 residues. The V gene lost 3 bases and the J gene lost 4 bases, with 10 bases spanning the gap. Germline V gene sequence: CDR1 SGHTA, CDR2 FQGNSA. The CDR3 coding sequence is TGTGCCAGCAGCTTTCAAAACGGTTACGAGCAGTACTTC. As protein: CASSFQNGYEQYF.

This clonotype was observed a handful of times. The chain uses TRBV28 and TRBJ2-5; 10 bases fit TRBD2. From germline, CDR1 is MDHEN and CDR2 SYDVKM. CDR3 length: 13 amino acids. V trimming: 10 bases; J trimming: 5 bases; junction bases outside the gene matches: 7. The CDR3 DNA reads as TGTGCCACCGAGGGACTAGCGCTGGAGACCCAGTACTTC. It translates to CATEGLALETQYF.

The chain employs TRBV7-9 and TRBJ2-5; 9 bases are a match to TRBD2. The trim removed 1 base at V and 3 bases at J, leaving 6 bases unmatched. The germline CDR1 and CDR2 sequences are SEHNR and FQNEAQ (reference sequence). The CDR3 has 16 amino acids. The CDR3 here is CASSLGSAGGKETQYF. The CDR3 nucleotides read TGTGCCAGCAGCTTAGGGTCGGCGGGGGGGAAAGAGACCCAGTACTTC.

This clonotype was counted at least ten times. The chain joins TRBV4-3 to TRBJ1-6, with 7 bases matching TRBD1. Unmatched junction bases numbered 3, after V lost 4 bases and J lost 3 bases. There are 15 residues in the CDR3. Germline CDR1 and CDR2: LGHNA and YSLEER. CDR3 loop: CASSPGGVYNSPLHF. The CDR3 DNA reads TGCGCCAGCAGCCCAGGGGGAGTCTATAATTCACCCCTCCACTTT.

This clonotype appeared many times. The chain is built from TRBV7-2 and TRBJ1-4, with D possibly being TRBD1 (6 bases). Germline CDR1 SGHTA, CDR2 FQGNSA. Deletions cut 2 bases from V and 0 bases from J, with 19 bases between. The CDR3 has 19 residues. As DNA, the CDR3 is TGTGCCAGCAGCTTACGTGAGGTCCCGGGGGCCCCAACTAATGAAAAACTGTTTTTT. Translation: CASSLREVPGAPTNEKLFF. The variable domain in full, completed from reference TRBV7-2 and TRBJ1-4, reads GAGVSQSPSNKVTEKGKDVELRCDPISGHTALYWYRQSLGQGLEFLIYFQGNSAPDKSGLPSDRFSAERTGGSVSTLTIQRTQQEDSAVYLCASSLREVPGAPTNEKLFFGSGTQLSVL.

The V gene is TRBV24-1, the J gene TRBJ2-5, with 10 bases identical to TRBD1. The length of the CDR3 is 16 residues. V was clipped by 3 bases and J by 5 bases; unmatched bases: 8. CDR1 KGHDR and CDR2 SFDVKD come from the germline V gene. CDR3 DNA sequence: TGTGCCACCAGTGATCCAAGGACAGGGGGGATGGAGACCCAGTACTTC. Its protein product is CATSDPRTGGMETQYF.

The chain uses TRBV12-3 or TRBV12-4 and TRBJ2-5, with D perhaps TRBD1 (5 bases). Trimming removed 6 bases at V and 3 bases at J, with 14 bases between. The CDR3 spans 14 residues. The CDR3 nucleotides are TGTGCCAGCAGCCCAAGGGGCAAGAAAGAGACCCAGTACTTC. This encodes CASSPRGKKETQYF.

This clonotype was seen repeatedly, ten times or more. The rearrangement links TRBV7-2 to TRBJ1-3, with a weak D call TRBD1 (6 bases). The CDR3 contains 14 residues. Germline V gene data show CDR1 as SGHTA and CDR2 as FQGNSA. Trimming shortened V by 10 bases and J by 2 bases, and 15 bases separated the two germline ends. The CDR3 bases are TGTGCCACCACGCAGGGGCTGGCTGGAAACACCATATATTTT. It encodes CATTQGLAGNTIYF. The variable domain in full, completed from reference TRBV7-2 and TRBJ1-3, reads GAGVSQSPSNKVTEKGKDVELRCDPISGHTALYWYRQSLGQGLEFLIYFQGNSAPDKSGLPSDRFSAERTGGSVSTLTIQRTQQEDSAVYLCATTQGLAGNTIYFGEGSWLTVV.

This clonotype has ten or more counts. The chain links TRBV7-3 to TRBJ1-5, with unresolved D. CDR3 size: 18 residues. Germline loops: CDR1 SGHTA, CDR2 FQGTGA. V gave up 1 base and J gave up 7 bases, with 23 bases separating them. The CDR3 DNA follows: TGTGCCAGCAGCTTAAAGGTTCCCCATGGAGGGATGGGACAGCCCCAGCATTTT. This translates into CASSLKVPHGGMGQPQHF.

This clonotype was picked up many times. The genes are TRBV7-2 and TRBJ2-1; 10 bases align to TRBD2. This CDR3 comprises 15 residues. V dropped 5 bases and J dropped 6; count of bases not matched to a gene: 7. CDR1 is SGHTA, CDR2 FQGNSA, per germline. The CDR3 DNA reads TGTGCCAGCAGCCCTGGACTAGCGGAAGGCAATGAGCAGTTCTTC. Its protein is CASSPGLAEGNEQFF.

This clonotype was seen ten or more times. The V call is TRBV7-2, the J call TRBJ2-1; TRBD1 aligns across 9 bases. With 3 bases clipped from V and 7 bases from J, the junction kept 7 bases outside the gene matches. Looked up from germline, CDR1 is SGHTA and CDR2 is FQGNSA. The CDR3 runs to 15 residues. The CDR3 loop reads CASSLRQGEGNEQFF. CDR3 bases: TGTGCCAGCAGCTTGAGACAGGGGGAGGGAAATGAGCAGTTCTTC.

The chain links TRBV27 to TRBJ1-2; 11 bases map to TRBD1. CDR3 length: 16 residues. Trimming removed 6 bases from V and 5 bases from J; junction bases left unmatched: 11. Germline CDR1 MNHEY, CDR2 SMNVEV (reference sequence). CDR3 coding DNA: TGTGCCAGCAGCCGCGGACAGGGGGCAATTGGTTATGGCTACACCTTC. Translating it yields CASSRGQGAIGYGYTF.

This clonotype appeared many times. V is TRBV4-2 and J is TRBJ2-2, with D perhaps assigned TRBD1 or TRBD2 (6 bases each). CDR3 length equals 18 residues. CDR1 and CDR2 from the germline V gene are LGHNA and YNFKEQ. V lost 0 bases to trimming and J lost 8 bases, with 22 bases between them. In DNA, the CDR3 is TGTGCCAGCAGCCAAGACGGAGACAGGCGGGGTCCGTCGGGGGAGCTGTTTTTT. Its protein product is CASSQDGDRRGPSGELFF.

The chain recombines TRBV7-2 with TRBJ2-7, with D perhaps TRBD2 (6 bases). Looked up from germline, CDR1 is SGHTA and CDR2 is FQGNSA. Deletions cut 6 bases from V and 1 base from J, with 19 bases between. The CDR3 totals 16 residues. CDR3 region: CASSFTGTSKSYEQYF. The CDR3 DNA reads TGTGCCAGCAGTTTTACCGGGACTTCGAAATCCTACGAGCAGTACTTC.

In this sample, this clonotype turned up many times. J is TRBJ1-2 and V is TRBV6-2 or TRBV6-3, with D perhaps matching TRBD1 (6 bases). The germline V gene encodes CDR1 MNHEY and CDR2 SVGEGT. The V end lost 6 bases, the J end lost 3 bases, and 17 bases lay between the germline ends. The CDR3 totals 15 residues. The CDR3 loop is CASSNRALGDYGYTF. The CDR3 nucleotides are TGTGCCAGCAGCAACAGGGCTCTTGGGGACTATGGCTACACCTTC.

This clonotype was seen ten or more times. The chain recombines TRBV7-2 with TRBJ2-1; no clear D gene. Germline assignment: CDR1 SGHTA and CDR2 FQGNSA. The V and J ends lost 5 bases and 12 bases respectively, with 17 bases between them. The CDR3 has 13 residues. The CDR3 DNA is TGTGCCAGCAGCCCCCTCCGGGCCGCGGCGCAGTTCTTC. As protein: CASSPLRAAAQFF.

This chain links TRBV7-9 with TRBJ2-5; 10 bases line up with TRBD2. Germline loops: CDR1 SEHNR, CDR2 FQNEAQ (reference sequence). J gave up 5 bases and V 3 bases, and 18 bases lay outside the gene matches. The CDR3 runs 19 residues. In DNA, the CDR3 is TGTGCCAGCAGCTTGCCTAGCGGGAGAGGGCTTCAAGATCATGAGACCCAGTACTTC. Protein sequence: CASSLPSGRGLQDHETQYF.

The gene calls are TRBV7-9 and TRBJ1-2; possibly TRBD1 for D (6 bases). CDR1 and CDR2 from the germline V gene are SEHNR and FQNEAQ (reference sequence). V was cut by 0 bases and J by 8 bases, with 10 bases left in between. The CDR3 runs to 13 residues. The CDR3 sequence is CASSLAGDIGYTF. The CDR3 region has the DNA TGTGCCAGCAGCTTAGCGGGGGACATCGGCTACACCTTC.